The rows below give T cell receptor beta chains drawn from one sample of a study of blood T cells in healthy people across ages. TCRdb recomputed calls from the 5' RACE reads with MiXCR, one row per CDR3 protein. The sample records around 790,000 distinct CDR3 sequences, around two fifths being singletons. Sequenced input: blood. The origin of the receptors is a man between 60 and 75 years old in good health. CDR3s include the opening cysteine and the closing phenylalanine or tryptophan. D genes are given only for firm matches. Clone size is not always given. Where it is, it says once, few, many or a class for expanded clones.

j_gene	abundance	d_gene	v_gene	CDR3nt	CDR3aa
TRBJ2-6	-	TRBD1	TRBV24-1	TGTGCCACCAGTGAGACAGGGAAAAGTAGTTCTGGGGCCAACGTCCTGACTTTC	CATSETGKSSSGANVLTF
TRBJ2-2	-	-	TRBV10-3	TGTGCCATCAGCGATACAGGGGCGGGGTCCGGGGAGCTGTTTTTT	CAISDTGAGSGELFF
TRBJ2-2	-	TRBD2	TRBV9	TGTGCCAGCAGCGTATCGTCTAGCGGATATTCGAACACCGGGGAGCTGTTTTTT	CASSVSSSGYSNTGELFF
TRBJ1-2	once	TRBD1	TRBV5-1	TGCGCCAGCAGCGCCAACAGGGGACCTAACTATGGCTACACCTTC	CASSANRGPNYGYTF
TRBJ2-2	-	TRBD2	TRBV28	TGTGCCAGCAGTGAAGTGACTAGCGGGGGGGCCGACACCGGGGAGCTGTTTTTT	CASSEVTSGGADTGELFF
TRBJ2-1	-	TRBD1	TRBV9	TGTGCCAGCAGCGTAGTTGAACAGGGGGCAGGAAATGAGCAGTTCTTC	CASSVVEQGAGNEQFF
TRBJ2-7	-	TRBD1	TRBV7-2	TGTGCCAGCAGCTTACCCCCCGGGACAGGGGCCTACGAGCAGTACTTC	CASSLPPGTGAYEQYF
TRBJ2-2	-	-	TRBV6-1	TGTGCCAGCAGTTGGGCAGGGAGCAACACCGGGGAGCTGTTTTTT	CASSWAGSNTGELFF
TRBJ2-5	-	TRBD2	TRBV28	TGTGCCAGCAGTCCTGCTCGGGAGCTAGCGGGGGAAGAGACCCAGTACTTC	CASSPARELAGEETQYF
TRBJ1-2	-	TRBD1	TRBV6-5	TGTGCCAGCAGTCACGGTAGGGGACAGGATGGCTACACCTTC	CASSHGRGQDGYTF
TRBJ2-7	-	TRBD2	TRBV7-2	TGTGCCAGCAGCTTAACAACCCCGAGCGGGAGCTCCTACGAGCAGTACTTC	CASSLTTPSGSSYEQYF
TRBJ1-1	few	TRBD1	TRBV12-3/TRBV12-4	TGTGCCAGCAGTCCCGTCCCGGGACAGGGCACTGAAGCTTTCTTT	CASSPVPGQGTEAFF